The sequence of this TCR beta chain was determined in a study of T-cell reconstitution after alpha-beta-depleted transplantation in children. Findings of the study overall: Reportedly, alpha-beta T cells present about two months post-transplant originated from several hundred expanded clones of graft origin. The origin of high day-60 TCRbeta diversity in some patients lay in surviving recipient T cells and thymic progenitors.

This clonotype came up a few times. Its target is unknown. The CDR3 sequence is 14 residues long. CDR1 DFQATT and CDR2 SNEGSKA come from the germline V gene (reference sequence). The V and J ends lost 5 bases and 0 bases, in that order; junction bases with no gene match: 1. Unique molecular identifiers were used in preparing the TCRbeta library. TCRdb used MiXCR to reprocess the PCR reads, holding one entry per CDR3 protein. The sample has some 600,000 distinct CDR3 sequences; 13% are singletons. The chain uses TRBV20-1 and TRBJ2-6; 7 bases agree with TRBD1. The sequencing used PBMCs, mostly from graft donor cells, collected 360 days after TCRalphabeta/CD19-depleted stem cell transplant. The TCR was taken from a male patient between 10 and 17 years old who had a stem cell transplant for acute myeloid leukemia, so the T cells may come from the graft donor. The CDR3 DNA reads as TGCAGTGCTCAGGGGGACTCTGGGGCCAACGTCCTGACTTTC. It yields the protein CSAQGDSGANVLTF.